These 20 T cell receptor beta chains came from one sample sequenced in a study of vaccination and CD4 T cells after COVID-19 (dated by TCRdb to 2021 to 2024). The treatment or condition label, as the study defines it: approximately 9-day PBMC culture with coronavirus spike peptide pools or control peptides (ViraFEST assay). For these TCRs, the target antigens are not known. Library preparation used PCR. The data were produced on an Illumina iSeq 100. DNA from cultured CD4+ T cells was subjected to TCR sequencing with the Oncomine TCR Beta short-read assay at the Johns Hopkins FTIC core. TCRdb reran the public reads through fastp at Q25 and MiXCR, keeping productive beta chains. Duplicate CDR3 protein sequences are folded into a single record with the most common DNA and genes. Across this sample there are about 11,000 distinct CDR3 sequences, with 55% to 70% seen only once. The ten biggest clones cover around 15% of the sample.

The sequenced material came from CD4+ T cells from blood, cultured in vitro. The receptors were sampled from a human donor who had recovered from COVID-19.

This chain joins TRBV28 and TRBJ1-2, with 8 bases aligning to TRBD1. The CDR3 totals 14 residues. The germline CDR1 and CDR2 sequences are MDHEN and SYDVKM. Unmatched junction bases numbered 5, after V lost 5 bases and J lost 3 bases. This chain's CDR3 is CASSPPDRDYGYTF. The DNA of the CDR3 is TGTGCCAGCAGTCCCCCGGACAGGGACTATGGCTACACCTTC.

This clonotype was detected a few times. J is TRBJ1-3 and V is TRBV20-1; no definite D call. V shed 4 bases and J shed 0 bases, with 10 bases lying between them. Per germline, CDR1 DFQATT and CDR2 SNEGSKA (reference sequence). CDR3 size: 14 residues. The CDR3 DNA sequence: TGCAGTGCTAACCAGGATAACTCTGGAAACACCATATATTTT. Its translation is CSANQDNSGNTIYF.

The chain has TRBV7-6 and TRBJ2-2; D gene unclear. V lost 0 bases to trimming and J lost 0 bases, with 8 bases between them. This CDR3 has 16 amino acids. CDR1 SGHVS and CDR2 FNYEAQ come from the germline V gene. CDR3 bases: TGTGCCAGCAGCTTAGCCCGCAGGCCGAACACCGGGGAGCTGTTTTTT. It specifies CASSLARRPNTGELFF.

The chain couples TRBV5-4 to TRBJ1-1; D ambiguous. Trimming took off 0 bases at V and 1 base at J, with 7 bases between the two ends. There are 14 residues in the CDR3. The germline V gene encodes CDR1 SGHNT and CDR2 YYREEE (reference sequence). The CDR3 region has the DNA TGTGCCAGCAGCTTGGGCATGGCGAACACTGAAGCTTTCTTT. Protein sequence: CASSLGMANTEAFF.

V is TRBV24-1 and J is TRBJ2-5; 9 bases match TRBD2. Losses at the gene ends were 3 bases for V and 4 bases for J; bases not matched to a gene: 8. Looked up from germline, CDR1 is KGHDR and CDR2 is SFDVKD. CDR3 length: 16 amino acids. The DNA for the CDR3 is TGTGCCACCAGTGATCCTTTGGCGGGAGGGCTAGAGACCCAGTACTTC. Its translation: CATSDPLAGGLETQYF.

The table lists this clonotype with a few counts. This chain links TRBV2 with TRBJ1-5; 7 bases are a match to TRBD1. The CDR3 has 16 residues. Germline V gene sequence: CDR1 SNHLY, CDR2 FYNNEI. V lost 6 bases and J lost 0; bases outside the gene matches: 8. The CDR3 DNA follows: TGTGCCAGCAGCCGAGGGACAGACTATAGCAATCAGCCCCAGCATTTT. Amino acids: CASSRGTDYSNQPQHF.

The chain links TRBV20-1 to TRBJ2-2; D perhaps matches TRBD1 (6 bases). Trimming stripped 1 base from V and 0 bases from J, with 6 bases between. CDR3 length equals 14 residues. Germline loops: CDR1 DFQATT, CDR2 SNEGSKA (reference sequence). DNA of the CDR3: TGCAGTGCTAGAGGGACAGCGAACACCGGGGAGCTGTTTTTT. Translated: CSARGTANTGELFF.

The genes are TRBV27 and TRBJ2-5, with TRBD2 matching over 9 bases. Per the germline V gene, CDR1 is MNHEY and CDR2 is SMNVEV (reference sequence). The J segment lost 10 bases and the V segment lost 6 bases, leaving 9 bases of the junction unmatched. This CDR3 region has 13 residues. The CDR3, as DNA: TGTGCCAGCAGGTTTTCTAGCGGGGAGGGCCAGTACTTC. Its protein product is CASRFSSGEGQYF.

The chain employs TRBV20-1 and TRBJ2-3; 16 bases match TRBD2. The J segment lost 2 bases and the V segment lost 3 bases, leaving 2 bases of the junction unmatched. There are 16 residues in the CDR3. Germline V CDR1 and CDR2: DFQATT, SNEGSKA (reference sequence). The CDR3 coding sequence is TGCAGTGCTAGGGGACTAGCGGGGGGGAACACAGATACGCAGTATTTT. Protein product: CSARGLAGGNTDTQYF.

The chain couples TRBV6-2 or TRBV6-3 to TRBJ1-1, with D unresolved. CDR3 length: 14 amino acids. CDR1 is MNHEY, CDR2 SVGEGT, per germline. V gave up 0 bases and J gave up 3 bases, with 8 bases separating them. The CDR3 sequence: CASSYSRGDTEAFF. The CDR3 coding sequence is TGTGCCAGCAGTTACTCCCGCGGGGACACTGAAGCTTTCTTT.

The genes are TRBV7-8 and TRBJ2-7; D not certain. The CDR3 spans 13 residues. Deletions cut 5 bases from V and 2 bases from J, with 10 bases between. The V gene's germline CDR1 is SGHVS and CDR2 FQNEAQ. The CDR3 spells CASSTRSTYEQYF. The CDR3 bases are TGTGCCAGCAGCACCAGGTCGACCTACGAGCAGTACTTC.

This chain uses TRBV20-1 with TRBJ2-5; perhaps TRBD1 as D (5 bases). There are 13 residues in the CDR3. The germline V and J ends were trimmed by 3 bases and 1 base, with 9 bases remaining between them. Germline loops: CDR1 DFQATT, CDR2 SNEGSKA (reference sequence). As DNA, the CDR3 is TGCAGTGCTAGTACAGGTATCCAAGAGACCCAGTACTTC. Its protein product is CSASTGIQETQYF.

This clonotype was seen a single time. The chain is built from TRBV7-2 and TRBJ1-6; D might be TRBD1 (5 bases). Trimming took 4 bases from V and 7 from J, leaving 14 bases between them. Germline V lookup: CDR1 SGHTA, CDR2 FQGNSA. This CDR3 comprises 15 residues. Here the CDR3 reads CASSYGTLGNSPLHF. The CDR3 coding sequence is TGTGCCAGCAGCTATGGGACTCTAGGCAATTCACCCCTCCACTTT.

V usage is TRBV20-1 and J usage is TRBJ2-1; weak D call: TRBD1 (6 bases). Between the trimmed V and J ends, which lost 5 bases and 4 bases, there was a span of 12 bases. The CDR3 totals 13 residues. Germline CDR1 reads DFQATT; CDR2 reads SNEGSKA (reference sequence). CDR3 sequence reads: CSAALGAYNEQFF. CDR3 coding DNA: TGCAGTGCTGCCCTGGGGGCGTACAATGAGCAGTTCTTC.

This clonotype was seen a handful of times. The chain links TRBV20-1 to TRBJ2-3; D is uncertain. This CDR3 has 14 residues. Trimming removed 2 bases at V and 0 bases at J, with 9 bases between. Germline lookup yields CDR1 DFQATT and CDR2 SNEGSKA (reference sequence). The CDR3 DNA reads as TGCAGTGCTAGACCACTCAAGAGCACAGATACGCAGTATTTT. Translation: CSARPLKSTDTQYF.

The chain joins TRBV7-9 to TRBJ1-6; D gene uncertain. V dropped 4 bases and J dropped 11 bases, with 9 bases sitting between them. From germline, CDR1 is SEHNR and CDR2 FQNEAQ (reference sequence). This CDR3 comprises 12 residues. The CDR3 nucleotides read TGTGCCAGCAGCTCCCCCGGAACACCCCTCCACTTT. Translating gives CASSSPGTPLHF. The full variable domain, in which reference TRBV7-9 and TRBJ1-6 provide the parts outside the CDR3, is DTGVSQNPRHKITKRGQNVTFRCDPISEHNRLYWYRQTLGQGPEFLTYFQNEAQLEKSRLLSDRFSAERPKGSFSTLEIQRTEQGDSAMYLCASSSPGTPLHFGNGTRLTVT.

This CDR3 is CASSRDHNTGELFF. The CDR3 DNA reads as TGTGCCAGCAGCCGGGACCATAACACCGGGGAGCTGTTTTTT. This chain uses TRBV7-9 with TRBJ2-2; D possibly uses TRBD1 or TRBD2 (5 bases each). The V and J ends lost 5 bases and 2 bases respectively, with 9 bases between them. The CDR3 is 14 amino acids. Germline CDR1 is SEHNR and CDR2 is FQNEAQ (reference sequence).

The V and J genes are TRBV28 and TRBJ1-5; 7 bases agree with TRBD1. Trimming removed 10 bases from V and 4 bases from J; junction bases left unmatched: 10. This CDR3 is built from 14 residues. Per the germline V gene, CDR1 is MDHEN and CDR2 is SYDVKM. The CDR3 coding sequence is TGTGCCACCGGGGGGTCAGGGGGGAATCAGCCCCAGCATTTT. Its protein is CATGGSGGNQPQHF.

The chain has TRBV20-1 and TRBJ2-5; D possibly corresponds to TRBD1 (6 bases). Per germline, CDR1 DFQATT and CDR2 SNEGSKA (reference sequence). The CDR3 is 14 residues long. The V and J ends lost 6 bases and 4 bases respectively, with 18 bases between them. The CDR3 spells CSARAVGARETQYF. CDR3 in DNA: TGCAGTGCCAGGGCGGTGGGGGCGAGAGAGACCCAGTACTTC.

The CDR3 here is CASSRHLNTEAFF. The CDR3 coding sequence is TGTGCCAGCAGTCGACACTTGAACACTGAAGCTTTCTTT. The chain carries TRBV6-2 or TRBV6-3 and TRBJ1-1; D call uncertain. The CDR3 spans 13 residues. Germline CDR1 MNHEY, CDR2 SVGEGT. V gave up 5 bases and J gave up 0 bases, with 7 bases separating them.